The TCR beta chain described here comes from a study of blood T cells in healthy people across ages. This clonotype appeared a few times. Its cognate antigen is unknown. Study results and limitations: Because donor CMV status was unknown, expanded clonotype changes were possibly confounded.

A J-beta primer mix and a sample-barcoded 5' primer were used in a second PCR of roughly 6 to 11 cycles. TCRdb itself ran the 5' RACE reads through MiXCR, one entry per CDR3 protein. Of around 820,000 distinct CDR3 sequences in the sample, approximately 25% were seen once. The germline V and J ends were trimmed by 4 bases and 0 bases, with 9 bases remaining between them. Germline V CDR1 and CDR2: LNHNV, YYDKDF (reference sequence). The CDR3 is made up of 14 amino acids. Separately, the same data were catalogued under a study of T cells of mothers and their children.

The clonotype was recovered from a boy aged 5 to 17 in good health. This rearrangement joins TRBV15 to TRBJ1-2; no definite D call. What was sequenced was blood. The CDR3 protein is CATSTGNSNYGYTF. The CDR3 DNA follows: TGTGCCACCAGCACGGGGAACTCTAACTATGGCTACACCTTC.